The 13 T cell receptor beta chains given below trace back to one sample, sequenced in a study of T cells after yellow fever vaccination. TCRdb recomputed calls from the 5' RACE reads with MiXCR, one row per CDR3 protein. The table shows 200,000 to 300,000 distinct CDR3 sequences, with about an eighth occurring only once. Sequencing was performed on CD4+ T cells sorted from PBMCs, taken 45 days after the yellow fever booster vaccination. The receptors derive from a man aged 25-45 years who received the YFV17D yellow fever vaccine.

This clonotype was recorded a few times. DNA for the CDR3: TGTGCCAGCAGCCACGGGAGACTAGCGGGAGGACAAGAGACCCAGTACTTC. The encoded protein is CASSHGRLAGGQETQYF. This chain links TRBV6-2 or TRBV6-3 with TRBJ2-5; 13 nucleotides match TRBD2. Germline loops: CDR1 MNHEY, CDR2 SVGEGT. This CDR3 comprises 17 residues. The junction had 9 bases not matched to a gene; V was cut back by 6 bases and J by 2 bases.

This clonotype has just a few counts. The chain joins TRBV6-1 to TRBJ2-5; 13 bases are a match to TRBD2. Germline V CDR1 and CDR2: MNHNS, SASEGT. The length of the CDR3 is 15 residues. V gave up 5 bases and J gave up 5 bases; unmatched junction bases: 5. CDR3 DNA: TGTGCCAGCAGTCGGACTAGCGGGAGAGCTGAGACCCAGTACTTC. Amino acids: CASSRTSGRAETQYF.

The chain combines TRBV7-2 with TRBJ2-5; D is undetermined. CDR1 is SGHTA, CDR2 FQGNSA, per germline. The ends were cut back, 1 base at V and 5 bases at J, with 11 bases in the middle. The CDR3 covers 14 residues. Here the CDR3 reads CASSLVFPPETQYF. CDR3 bases: TGTGCCAGCAGCTTAGTGTTCCCGCCGGAGACCCAGTACTTC.

With regard to this clonotype: It may be a read error: a sequence one base away is much more abundant. The chain is built from TRBV29-1 and TRBJ2-7; TRBD1 is a possible D gene (6 bases). Germline V lookup: CDR1 SQVTM, CDR2 ANQGSEA. This CDR3 comprises 12 residues. V lost 4 bases and J 6 bases, leaving 13 bases between the germline ends. CDR3: CSVVIRGAEQYF. CDR3 bases: TGCAGCGTTGTAATCAGGGGAGCCGAGCAGTACTTC.

In this sample, this clonotype turned up a few times. V usage is TRBV9 and J usage is TRBJ1-1; D is possibly TRBD1 (6 bases). The CDR3 has 14 amino acids. Trimming took off 2 bases at V and 5 bases at J, with 13 bases between the two ends. CDR1 and CDR2 (germline): SGDLS, YYNGEE. The CDR3 DNA follows: TGTGCCAGCAGCGTGGGGGCGGGGGATACTGAAGCTTTCTTT. This translates into CASSVGAGDTEAFF. Full variable domain (remainder filled in from reference TRBV9 and TRBJ1-1): DSGVTQTPKHLITATGQRVTLRCSPRSGDLSVYWYQQSLDQGLQFLIQYYNGEERAKGNILERFSAQQFPDLHSELNLSSLELGDSALYFCASSVGAGDTEAFFGQGTRLTVV.

This clonotype has only a few counts. The V call is TRBV15, the J call TRBJ2-1; the D gene is possibly TRBD2 (5 bases). CDR1 is LNHNV, CDR2 YYDKDF, per germline (reference sequence). The CDR3 has 16 amino acids. The germline V and J ends were trimmed by 4 bases and 3 bases, with 16 bases remaining between them. The CDR3 reads CATSKVRASLYNEQFF. Here the CDR3 DNA reads TGTGCCACCAGCAAGGTTCGAGCTAGCCTCTACAATGAGCAGTTCTTC.

This clonotype was seen only a few times. The rearrangement uses TRBV18 and TRBJ2-7, with a tentative D call TRBD2 (6 bases). Deletions cut 2 bases from V and 3 bases from J, with 8 bases between. This CDR3 has 13 residues. The germline V gene encodes CDR1 KGHSH and CDR2 LQKENI. The DNA of the CDR3 is TGTGCCAGCTCACCAGGACTACTCTACGAGCAGTACTTC. Protein: CASSPGLLYEQYF.

The chain is built from TRBV5-1 and TRBJ2-6; no reliable D call. Deletions cut 7 bases from V and 4 bases from J, with 15 bases between. CDR3 length: 15 residues. Per germline, CDR1 SGHRS and CDR2 YFSETQ. CDR3 protein: CASSNGPGGANVLTF. The DNA of the CDR3 is TGCGCCAGCTCGAACGGCCCAGGCGGGGCCAACGTCCTGACTTTC.

CDR3 protein: CAGLRAVKRAEQYF. In DNA, the CDR3 is TGTGCCGGGCTCCGGGCGGTCAAAAGAGCCGAGCAGTACTTC. V is TRBV7-9 and J is TRBJ2-7; the D is unclear. There are 14 residues in the CDR3. CDR1 and CDR2 (germline): SEHNR, FQNEAQ (reference sequence). V lost 11 bases and J 6 bases, leaving 23 bases between the germline ends.

J is TRBJ2-3 and V is TRBV21-1; the DNA was not used to check the table's D call, TRBD2. TRBV21-1 is described as a pseudogene. This CDR3 is built from 14 residues. This chain's CDR3 is CASSTGGKEDTQYF. The CDR3 DNA reads as TGTGCCAGCAGCACGGGCGGGAAGGAAGATACGCAGTATTTT.

Only a few counts were recorded for this clonotype. V usage is TRBV7-9 and J usage is TRBJ2-5; D is undetermined. From germline, CDR1 is SEHNR and CDR2 FQNEAQ (reference sequence). CDR3 length: 15 residues. V lost 7 bases, J lost 5 bases, and 20 bases lay in between. This CDR3 reads CASTGQTLHVETQYF. Written as DNA, the CDR3 is TGTGCCAGCACCGGCCAGACCCTGCACGTGGAGACCCAGTACTTC.

This chain joins TRBV20-1 and TRBJ2-1, with D possibly being TRBD1 or TRBD2 (5 bases each). The V gene's germline CDR1 is DFQATT and CDR2 SNEGSKA (reference sequence). Between the trimmed V and J ends, which lost 6 bases and 1 base, there was a span of 19 bases. CDR3 length: 16 amino acids. CDR3 amino acids: CSAAVGVAESYNEQFF. The CDR3 nucleotides read TGCAGTGCCGCCGTGGGGGTGGCCGAATCCTACAATGAGCAGTTCTTC.

The CDR3 DNA reads TGCGCCAGCAGCTTCCGCCTACTGAACACCGGGGAGCTGTTTTTT. Its translation: CASSFRLLNTGELFF. V is TRBV5-1 and J is TRBJ2-2; D not resolved. The V end was cut by 2 bases, the J end by 1 base, with 9 bases between. The CDR3 consists of 15 residues. The germline V gene encodes CDR1 SGHRS and CDR2 YFSETQ.